The 26 T cell receptor beta chains reported below all come from one sample, sequenced in a study of blood T cell repertoires in COVID-19. This table comes from immunoSEQ multiplex PCR, and its TCRdb copy is limited to in-frame clones, with some not included. Here the sample spans about 160,000 clones, almost 85% being singletons. Material for sequencing was peripheral blood. The receptors were gathered from an elderly woman with acute or convalescent COVID-19.

This sequence joins TRBV18 and TRBJ1-1; D call uncertain. CDR1 KGHSH and CDR2 LQKENI come from the germline V gene. This CDR3 comprises 14 residues. Trimming took off 3 bases at V and 0 bases at J, with 8 bases between the two ends. CDR3: CASSPVRVNTEAFF. CDR3 nucleotide sequence: TGTGCCAGCTCACCTGTGAGGGTGAACACTGAAGCTTTCTTT.

The gene calls are TRBV21-1 and TRBJ1-2. TRBV21-1 is a known pseudogene. CDR3 size: 12 residues. The CDR3 DNA reads as TGTGCCAGCAGCAACCCTAAGAGTGGCTACACCTTC. Its protein product is CASSNPKSGYTF.

This chain joins TRBV20-1 and TRBJ2-7; 16 bases align to TRBD2. The CDR3 runs to 15 residues. The junction had 1 base not matched to a gene; V was cut back by 3 bases and J by 2 bases. Germline lookup yields CDR1 DFQATT and CDR2 SNEGSKA (reference sequence). CDR3 in DNA: TGCAGTGCTAGTGGGACTAGCGGGAGGGCCTACGAGCAGTACTTC. Amino acid sequence: CSASGTSGRAYEQYF.

The genes are TRBV6-5 and TRBJ1-2, with 11 bases aligning to TRBD1. CDR1 and CDR2 from the germline V gene are MNHEY and SVGAGI. The V gene end was trimmed by 4 bases and the J gene end by 4 bases; junction bases not matched to a gene: 5. This CDR3 has 15 amino acids. As DNA, the CDR3 is TGTGCCAGCAGTTCCCCGGGACAGGGGGGCTATGGCTACACCTTC. It yields the protein CASSSPGQGGYGYTF.

The genes are TRBV5-1 and TRBJ2-1; 9 bases fit TRBD1. V gave up 4 bases and J gave up 8 bases; unmatched junction bases: 10. Germline CDR1 SGHRS, CDR2 YFSETQ. The CDR3 consists of 15 residues. The chain's CDR3 is CASSVFPGQGYEQFF. In nucleotides, the CDR3 is TGCGCCAGCAGCGTATTCCCGGGACAGGGTTATGAGCAGTTCTTC.

The genes are TRBV7-2 and TRBJ2-1, with 8 bases aligning to TRBD2. Germline trimming cut 4 bases from V and 6 bases from J; bases unmatched to any gene: 5. Germline values: CDR1 SGHTA, CDR2 FQGNSA. The CDR3 totals 14 residues. The CDR3 region is CASSSTGTSNEQFF. For the CDR3, the DNA is TGTGCCAGCAGCTCCACCGGGACTAGCAATGAGCAGTTCTTC.

The chain couples TRBV2 to TRBJ1-2, with TRBD1 matching over 7 bases. The CDR3 loop spans 16 amino acids. Germline-derived CDR1 and CDR2 are SNHLY and FYNNEI. The V segment lost 6 bases and the J segment 8 bases; nucleotides outside the gene matches: 18. DNA for the CDR3: TGTGCCAGCAGCGAAATAAGAGGGGGCGCCCCATGGGGCTACACCTTC. It yields the protein CASSEIRGGAPWGYTF.

The chain has TRBV6-4 and TRBJ1-2; 7 bases are a match to TRBD1. Germline CDR1 MRHNA, CDR2 SNTAGT. After removal of 3 bases from V and 4 bases from J, the junction contained 17 bases not matched to a gene. The CDR3 extends over 18 amino acids. The CDR3 bases are TGTGCCAGCAGTGAGTCATCCGGGACAGCAATAGGGTTCTATGGCTACACCTTC. It encodes CASSESSGTAIGFYGYTF.

The V and J genes are TRBV18 and TRBJ1-1; D is perhaps TRBD1 (5 bases). CDR3 length equals 14 residues. V lost 3 bases and J 4 bases, leaving 12 bases between the germline ends. Germline V gene data show CDR1 as KGHSH and CDR2 as LQKENI. The CDR3 DNA reads TGTGCCAGCTCACCCCTCGGGGGTACCACTGAAGCTTTCTTT. This sequence encodes CASSPLGGTTEAFF.

This rearrangement joins TRBV9 to TRBJ2-1; 13 positions match TRBD2. The V gene end was trimmed by 3 bases and the J gene end by 7 bases; junction bases not matched to a gene: 7. CDR3 length: 16 amino acids. Germline V gene lookup returns CDR1 SGDLS and CDR2 YYNGEE. The CDR3 DNA follows: TGTGCCAGCAGCGCCTGGACTAGCGGGAGATGGAATGAGCAGTTCTTC. Amino acid sequence: CASSAWTSGRWNEQFF.

The V and J genes are TRBV11-3 and TRBJ2-3; D unclear. The germline V and J ends were trimmed by 4 bases and 6 bases, with 8 bases remaining between them. The CDR3 consists of 12 residues. Germline assignment: CDR1 SGHNT and CDR2 YENEEA. CDR3 sequence (DNA): TGTGCCAGCAGCTCCTTTTCGGATACGCAGTATTTT. Translated, it gives CASSSFSDTQYF.

The chain is built from TRBV2 and TRBJ2-1; 10 nucleotides match TRBD2. The CDR3 has 16 residues. After removal of 0 bases from V and 12 bases from J, the junction contained 11 bases not matched to a gene. Germline CDR1 is SNHLY and CDR2 is FYNNEI. Here the CDR3 reads CASSEARASGSFGQFF. For the CDR3, the DNA is TGTGCCAGCAGTGAAGCGCGGGCTAGCGGGAGTTTTGGGCAGTTCTTC.

This clone was found once. The chain joins TRBV5-1 to TRBJ1-4; D is unclear. The CDR3 sequence is 15 residues long. Germline CDR1 SGHRS, CDR2 YFSETQ. Trimming took 0 bases from V and 6 from J, leaving 12 bases between them. In DNA form, the CDR3 reads TGCGCCAGCAGCTTGGGCGGGCTGAGTGATGAAAAACTGTTTTTT. Protein: CASSLGGLSDEKLFF. The full variable domain, rest sourced from reference TRBV5-1 and TRBJ1-4, is KAGVTQTPRYLIKTRGQQVTLSCSPISGHRSVSWYQQTPGQGLQFLFEYFSETQRNKGNFPGRFSGRQFSNSRSEMNVSTLELGDSALYLCASSLGGLSDEKLFFGSGTQLSVL.

The V call is TRBV9, the J call TRBJ2-3; no clear D gene. CDR1 is SGDLS and CDR2 is YYNGEE in the germline V gene. V was clipped by 4 bases and J by 2 bases, with 8 bases between them. The CDR3 is made up of 13 amino acids. CDR3 residues: CASSLLLTDTQYF. The CDR3 DNA follows: TGTGCCAGCAGCCTACTACTCACAGATACGCAGTATTTT.

The V gene is TRBV24-1, the J gene TRBJ2-3; 12 positions match TRBD2. Germline CDR1 is KGHDR and CDR2 is SFDVKD. The CDR3 runs 17 residues. With 2 bases clipped from V and 4 bases from J, the junction kept 6 bases outside the gene matches. Here the CDR3 DNA reads TGTGCCACCAGTGATTCACGACTAGCGGGAGTGGCAGATACGCAGTATTTT. Its protein is CATSDSRLAGVADTQYF.

J is TRBJ2-7 and V is TRBV19; D not certain. V lost 5 bases and J lost 2, with 13 bases in between. The CDR3 runs 14 residues. Germline lookup yields CDR1 LNHDA and CDR2 SQIVND (reference sequence). CDR3: CASSSETTTYEQYF. The DNA for the CDR3 is TGTGCCAGTAGTTCGGAGACCACAACCTACGAGCAGTACTTC.

J is TRBJ1-1 and V is TRBV30; a weak D match, TRBD1 (5 bases). Between the trimmed V and J ends, which lost 0 bases and 8 bases, there was a span of 13 bases. The length of the CDR3 is 13 residues. CDR1 is GTSNPN and CDR2 is SVGIG in the germline V gene (reference sequence). The CDR3 sequence: CAWSVPRGREAFF. In nucleotides, the CDR3 is TGTGCCTGGAGTGTACCGCGGGGGAGGGAAGCTTTCTTT.

The rearrangement uses TRBV6-6 and TRBJ2-1; unclear D gene. V shed 6 bases and J shed 7 bases, with 16 bases lying between them. The CDR3 length is 14 residues. Germline loops: CDR1 MNHNY, CDR2 SVGAGI (reference sequence). This chain's CDR3 is CASSTPARPNEQFF. CDR3 coding DNA: TGTGCCAGCAGCACCCCCGCGAGGCCAAATGAGCAGTTCTTC.

The rearrangement uses TRBV7-2 and TRBJ1-1; no reliable D call. There are 13 residues in the CDR3. V shed 2 bases and J shed 5 bases, with 9 bases lying between them. Germline CDR1 and CDR2: SGHTA and FQGNSA. The CDR3 region is CASSLQEGTEAFF. CDR3 nucleotide sequence: TGTGCCAGCAGCTTACAGGAGGGTACTGAAGCTTTCTTT. Supplemented by reference TRBV7-2 and TRBJ1-1, the full variable domain reads GAGVSQSPSNKVTEKGKDVELRCDPISGHTALYWYRQSLGQGLEFLIYFQGNSAPDKSGLPSDRFSAERTGGSVSTLTIQRTQQEDSAVYLCASSLQEGTEAFFGQGTRLTVV.

The V gene is TRBV18, the J gene TRBJ2-1; 9 bases align to TRBD2. The CDR3 extends over 16 amino acids. The germline V gene has CDR1 KGHSH and CDR2 LQKENI. With V trimmed by 6 bases and J by 2 bases, 8 bases remained unmatched. CDR3 nucleotides: TGTGCCAGCTCCAGACGACTAGCGGAAACCTACAATGAGCAGTTCTTC. Translation: CASSRRLAETYNEQFF. The variable domain in full, completed from reference TRBV18 and TRBJ2-1, reads NAGVMQNPRHLVRRRGQEARLRCSPMKGHSHVYWYRQLPEEGLKFMVYLQKENIIDESGMPKERFSAEFPKEGPSILRIQQVVRGDSAAYFCASSRRLAETYNEQFFGPGTRLTVL.

Of note for this clone: Other DNA sequences in the sample encode the same CDR3. The chain links TRBV7-9 to TRBJ1-1, with D tentatively TRBD1 (5 bases). Deletions cut 5 bases from V and 1 base from J, with 8 bases between. Germline-derived CDR1 and CDR2 are SEHNR and FQNEAQ (reference sequence). The CDR3 runs to 13 residues. The CDR3 coding sequence is TGTGCCAGCAGCCGTCAGGGGAACACTGAAGCTTTCTTT. Translation: CASSRQGNTEAFF.

The table lists this clone with a count of one. The rearrangement links TRBV5-1 to TRBJ1-5; D perhaps matches TRBD1 (5 bases). The CDR3 covers 13 residues. Germline-derived CDR1 and CDR2 are SGHRS and YFSETQ. Between the trimmed V and J ends, which lost 5 bases and 5 bases, there was a span of 11 bases. CDR3 sequence (DNA): TGCGCCAGCAGGATAGACAGCGATCAGCCCCAGCATTTT. It codes for CASRIDSDQPQHF.

The chain couples TRBV5-1 to TRBJ1-3, with 8 bases aligning to TRBD1. This CDR3 is 18 amino acids long. Germline V lookup: CDR1 SGHRS, CDR2 YFSETQ. Trimming at V came to 0 bases and at J to 4 bases, leaving 12 bases not matched to a gene. CDR3: CASSLVSRDRSLGNTIYF. DNA for the CDR3: TGCGCCAGCAGCTTGGTTTCTCGGGACAGGTCTCTGGGAAACACCATATATTTT.

V is TRBV6-6 and J is TRBJ2-7; 8 nucleotides line up with TRBD2. This CDR3 contains 17 residues. The ends lost 5 bases at V and 0 bases at J; junction bases unmatched: 12. Germline V lookup: CDR1 MNHNY, CDR2 SVGAGI (reference sequence). The CDR3 sequence: CASSPHREGWDSYEQYF. DNA of the CDR3: TGTGCCAGCAGTCCCCATCGGGAGGGGTGGGACTCCTACGAGCAGTACTTC.

This chain connects TRBV7-2 to TRBJ2-1, with 8 bases that match TRBD2. Per the germline V gene, CDR1 is SGHTA and CDR2 is FQGNSA. J lost 2 bases, V lost 8 bases, and 8 bases had no gene match. This CDR3 spans 15 amino acids. CDR3 DNA: TGTGCCAGCTCCTTGAGGCGGGAGGCCTACAATGAGCAGTTCTTC. Its translation: CASSLRREAYNEQFF.

The chain couples TRBV6-5 to TRBJ1-2, with D possibly being TRBD1 (5 bases). The CDR3 contains 16 residues. The germline V and J ends were trimmed by 2 bases and 4 bases, with 17 bases remaining between them. Per germline, CDR1 MNHEY and CDR2 SVGAGI. Here the CDR3 DNA reads TGTGCCAGCAGTTACAGGTCCTGGGGGGTCGGCTATGGCTACACCTTC. As protein: CASSYRSWGVGYGYTF.